The 21 T cell receptor beta chains in this list originate from one sample, sequenced in a study of a mutant IDH1 vaccine in newly diagnosed glioma. Repertoires were generated with immunoSEQ multiplex PCR, while TCRdb's copy carries only in-frame clones and drops some. The table has 30,000 to 35,000 clones, around 60% seen once. No cognate antigen is known for these TCRs. As to time point: week 5, during vaccination. Topical imiquimod accompanied each vaccine dose, which consisted of 300 ug of mutant IDH1 20-mer peptide. Sequencing was performed on PBMCs, taken from a glioma patient whose treatment included an IDH1 peptide vaccine. These receptors originate from a woman aged 18-35 years with glioma.

The chain has TRBV7-6 and TRBJ2-7; 8 positions agree with TRBD2. The germline V gene has CDR1 SGHVS and CDR2 FNYEAQ. V trimming: 4 bases; J trimming: 3 bases; junction bases outside the gene matches: 11. The CDR3 is 16 residues long. The CDR3 sequence: CASSSKSAGAYYEQYF. CDR3 coding DNA: TGTGCCAGCAGCTCGAAATCAGCGGGGGCCTACTACGAGCAGTACTTC.

The table lists this clone with a few counts. J is TRBJ2-7 and V is TRBV5-6, with D perhaps TRBD1 or TRBD2 (5 bases each). Germline V CDR1 and CDR2: SGHDT, YYEEEE. The CDR3 has 12 amino acids. Trimming shortened V by 7 bases and J by 1 base, and 9 bases separated the two germline ends. As DNA, the CDR3 is TGTGCCAGCGGCAGGGAGTCCTACGAGCAGTACTTC. This encodes CASGRESYEQYF.

The table lists this clone with a few counts. The chain uses TRBV30 and TRBJ1-5; D is possibly TRBD1 (6 bases). Germline loops: CDR1 GTSNPN, CDR2 SVGIG (reference sequence). There are 15 residues in the CDR3. Deletions cut 0 bases from V and 4 bases from J, with 13 bases between. The CDR3 loop reads CAWSVRGAPNQPQHF. The DNA for the CDR3 is TGTGCCTGGAGTGTACGGGGGGCTCCAAATCAGCCCCAGCATTTT.

The V gene is TRBV5-4, the J gene TRBJ2-5; TRBD1 matches at 7 bases. The length of the CDR3 is 13 residues. J gave up 4 bases and V 0 bases, and 0 bases lay outside the gene matches. Germline V gene sequence: CDR1 SGHNT, CDR2 YYREEE (reference sequence). The DNA for the CDR3 is TGTGCCAGCAGCTTGGCAGGGGGAGAGACCCAGTACTTC. Protein: CASSLAGGETQYF.

Turning to this clone: One junction end does not reproduce the germline sequence, and a read error may be involved. V and J are TRBV4-1 and TRBJ2-5, with TRBD2 matching 8 bases. Germline V gene data show CDR1 as MGHRA and CDR2 as YSYEKL. The CDR3 sequence is 17 residues long. The CDR3 region is CASSQGPSGGYQDTQYF. The CDR3 DNA is TGCGCCAGCAGCCAAGGTCCAAGCGGGGGATACCAAGATACCCAGTACTTC.

The CDR3 spells CASSLERGGSHEQFF. Written as DNA, the CDR3 is TGTGCCAGCAGCCTTGAGCGGGGGGGCAGTCATGAGCAGTTCTTC. This rearrangement joins TRBV7-2 to TRBJ2-1; 10 bases align to TRBD2. After removal of 5 bases from V and 8 bases from J, the junction contained 9 bases not matched to a gene. This CDR3 has 15 amino acids. Looked up from germline, CDR1 is SGHTA and CDR2 is FQGNSA.

A remark on this clone: The junction does not match germline at one end; this may be a read error. The rearrangement joins TRBV27 to TRBJ1-5; 8 nucleotides match TRBD1. The germline V gene has CDR1 MNHEY and CDR2 SMNVEV (reference sequence). The CDR3 totals 16 residues. The CDR3 here is CASRLSGQGGDQPQHF. The DNA of the CDR3 is TGTGCCAGCAGATTATCCGGACAGGGCGGGGATCAGCCCCAGCATTTT.

CDR3 nucleotides: TGTGCCAGTAGTATTGGGACAGGGGGCTACTACGAGCAGTACTTC. Residues: CASSIGTGGYYEQYF. V is TRBV19 and J is TRBJ2-7; 12 nucleotides match TRBD1. This CDR3 contains 15 residues. The ends lost 3 bases at V and 3 bases at J; junction bases unmatched: 3. Germline CDR1 LNHDA, CDR2 SQIVND (reference sequence).

In this sample, this clone turned up a few times. The chain is built from TRBV7-9 and TRBJ1-6; weak D call: TRBD1 (6 bases). The germline CDR1 and CDR2 sequences are SEHNR and FQNEAQ (reference sequence). This CDR3 has 17 amino acids. Trimming removed 2 bases at V and 0 bases at J, with 11 bases between. CDR3 nucleotides: TGTGCCAGCAGCTTATTGGGGGCCGGCTCCTATAATTCACCCCTCCACTTT. Protein sequence: CASSLLGAGSYNSPLHF.

This clone was recorded only once. The chain employs TRBV6-5 and TRBJ2-5; D remains unclear. Germline loops: CDR1 MNHEY, CDR2 SVGAGI. V dropped 0 bases and J dropped 1 base, with 12 bases sitting between them. This CDR3 is 16 amino acids long. The CDR3 DNA is TGTGCCAGCAGTTACTCGGAGCGTAAGCTCCAAGAGACCCAGTACTTC. As protein: CASSYSERKLQETQYF.

For the CDR3, the DNA is TGTGCCAGCAGTTTATCTAGCGGGGGCACAGATACGCAGTATTTT. This translates into CASSLSSGGTDTQYF. V usage is TRBV27 and J usage is TRBJ2-3; TRBD2 aligns across 8 bases. Germline V lookup: CDR1 MNHEY, CDR2 SMNVEV (reference sequence). This CDR3 has 15 residues. With V trimmed by 0 bases and J by 1 base, 0 bases remained unmatched.

This chain uses TRBV11-3 with TRBJ2-5; D unresolved. Trimming took 1 base from V and 2 from J, leaving 11 bases between them. There are 15 residues in the CDR3. From germline, CDR1 is SGHNT and CDR2 YENEEA. The CDR3 DNA sequence: TGTGCCAGCAGCTTAGTCCTCACGATACAAGAGACCCAGTACTTC. Amino acids: CASSLVLTIQETQYF.

This clone was counted a few times. The genes are TRBV2 and TRBJ1-1; D possibly corresponds to TRBD1 (5 bases). The CDR3 runs to 14 residues. Deletions cut 6 bases from V and 6 bases from J, with 17 bases between. Germline CDR1 and CDR2: SNHLY and FYNNEI. The CDR3 nucleotides are TGTGCCAGCAGCTGGGGCAGGCAGTTAGCTGAAGCTTTCTTT. The encoded protein is CASSWGRQLAEAFF.

CDR3 sequence: CASRPSGGSWAGELFF. The CDR3 DNA follows: TGTGCCAGCAGACCCTCGGGGGGATCTTGGGCCGGGGAGCTGTTTTTT. The V and J genes are TRBV14 and TRBJ2-2; 7 bases line up with TRBD2. The V gene end was trimmed by 6 bases and the J gene end by 6 bases; junction bases not matched to a gene: 13. Germline V gene lookup returns CDR1 SGHDN and CDR2 FVKESK. The CDR3 has 16 residues.

The chain links TRBV11-2 to TRBJ2-7; a weak D match, TRBD2 (6 bases). V shed 0 bases and J shed 5 bases, with 11 bases lying between them. CDR1 is SGHAT, CDR2 FQNNGV, per germline. This CDR3 is 14 amino acids long. Here the CDR3 DNA reads TGTGCCAGCAGCTTAGATGCAGGGAGGAACGAGCAGTACTTC. Translated: CASSLDAGRNEQYF.

The V and J genes are TRBV14 and TRBJ2-7; no reliable D call. Germline V lookup: CDR1 SGHDN, CDR2 FVKESK. The CDR3 runs 12 residues. V lost 3 bases and J 2 bases, leaving 5 bases between the germline ends. The CDR3 reads CASSQGPYEQYF. CDR3 nucleotides: TGTGCCAGCAGCCAGGGCCCCTACGAGCAGTACTTC.

CDR3 DNA: TGTGCCAGCCGTTCAGGACAGGCGGGTAACGAGCAGTACTTC. This codes for CASRSGQAGNEQYF. The chain has TRBV2 and TRBJ2-7; 7 positions agree with TRBD1. The CDR3 is made up of 14 amino acids. The V segment lost 8 bases and the J segment 5 bases; nucleotides outside the gene matches: 12. CDR1 and CDR2 (germline): SNHLY, FYNNEI.

The genes are TRBV2 and TRBJ2-5; D ambiguous. Trimming removed 0 bases from V and 4 bases from J, with 12 bases in between. From germline, CDR1 is SNHLY and CDR2 FYNNEI. CDR3 length: 15 amino acids. The CDR3 here is CASSEAPTGRETQYF. The CDR3 coding sequence is TGTGCCAGCAGTGAAGCGCCGACGGGTAGAGAGACCCAGTACTTC.

This clone was observed a handful of times. V gene TRBV14 combines with J gene TRBJ1-6; 10 positions agree with TRBD1. Germline assignment: CDR1 SGHDN and CDR2 FVKESK. The CDR3 loop spans 15 amino acids. V dropped 1 base and J dropped 7; count of bases not matched to a gene: 1. DNA of the CDR3: TGTGCCAGCAGCCAAGGACAGGGGGCGAATTCACCCCTCCACTTT. This translates into CASSQGQGANSPLHF.

V gene TRBV29-1 combines with J gene TRBJ2-3; D is uncertain. The ends were cut back, 7 bases at V and 1 base at J, with 6 bases in the middle. There are 11 residues in the CDR3. Per the germline V gene, CDR1 is SQVTM and CDR2 is ANQGSEA. The CDR3, as DNA: TGCAGCGCAGCCGGCACAGATACGCAGTATTTT. Residues: CSAAGTDTQYF.

This clone was seen a handful of times. The V gene is TRBV27, the J gene TRBJ1-1, with D unclear. The CDR3 sequence is 14 residues long. Trimming stripped 4 bases from V and 0 bases from J, with 9 bases between. CDR1 MNHEY and CDR2 SMNVEV come from the germline V gene (reference sequence). The CDR3 nucleotides read TGTGCCAGCAGTTCTTTTGTCCTGAACACTGAAGCTTTCTTT. Translation: CASSSFVLNTEAFF.